Following are 8 T cell receptor beta chains from one sample sequenced in a study of T-cell reconstitution after alpha-beta-depleted transplantation in children. The library targeted TCRbeta and was prepared with unique molecular identifiers. MiXCR, run by TCRdb on the PCR reads, gives a single entry per CDR3 protein. The sample shows around 15,000 distinct CDR3 sequences, approximately 5.3% of them seen only once. Source: PBMCs, taken before TCRalphabeta/CD19-depleted stem cell transplant. The origin of the receptors is a boy younger than 18 with acute lymphoblastic leukemia, due to receive a stem cell transplant.

This clonotype appeared many times. This sequence joins TRBV27 and TRBJ1-1; no clear D gene. Germline CDR1 is MNHEY and CDR2 is SMNVEV (reference sequence). CDR3 length: 13 amino acids. Trimming stripped 6 bases from V and 3 bases from J, with 11 bases between. For the CDR3, the DNA is TGTGCCAGCAGCCATTTCTTCCACACTGAAGCTTTCTTT. Amino acids: CASSHFFHTEAFF.

The sample holds many counts of this clonotype. The genes are TRBV15 and TRBJ2-1; no reliable D call. CDR1 and CDR2 (germline): LNHNV, YYDKDF (reference sequence). Trimming pared 1 base from V and 7 bases from J, leaving 5 bases between. CDR3 size: 12 residues. DNA of the CDR3: TGTGCCACCAGCAGAGCACGTAATGAGCAGTTCTTC. Protein: CATSRARNEQFF.

This clonotype was observed at least ten times. The rearrangement joins TRBV5-1 to TRBJ1-6; tentative D call: TRBD1 (5 bases). This CDR3 has 15 amino acids. Germline lookup yields CDR1 SGHRS and CDR2 YFSETQ. The ends were cut back, 3 bases at V and 6 bases at J, with 13 bases in the middle. Here the CDR3 reads CASSSLGQTNSPLHF. DNA for the CDR3: TGCGCCAGCAGCTCCTTGGGGCAGACTAATTCACCCCTCCACTTT. Full variable domain (remainder filled in from reference TRBV5-1 and TRBJ1-6): KAGVTQTPRYLIKTRGQQVTLSCSPISGHRSVSWYQQTPGQGLQFLFEYFSETQRNKGNFPGRFSGRQFSNSRSEMNVSTLELGDSALYLCASSSLGQTNSPLHFGNGTRLTVT.

V and J are TRBV7-1 and TRBJ1-6; the D gene is possibly TRBD1 (5 bases). TRBV7-1 is sorted into the ORF group, with uncertain function. V dropped 3 bases and J dropped 3 bases, with 12 bases sitting between them. This CDR3 has 16 amino acids. CDR3 sequence reads: CASSSRVLYYNSPLHF. DNA for the CDR3: TGTGCCAGCAGCTCCAGGGTCCTCTACTATAATTCACCCCTCCACTTT.

This clonotype was found many times. The rearrangement links TRBV21-1 to TRBJ1-1. TRBV21-1 is a known pseudogene. CDR3 length: 15 amino acids. The CDR3 sequence is CASTVGKLMNTEAFF. DNA of the CDR3: TGTGCCAGCACCGTGGGGAAATTGATGAACACTGAAGCTTTCTTT.

This clonotype came up a few times. The chain recombines TRBV24-1 with TRBJ2-1, with D hard to call. The germline gives CDR1 KGHDR, CDR2 SFDVKD. The CDR3 totals 21 residues. The CDR3 DNA reads TGTGCGGCCAGTGATTCCCTTTTCGTTGGTCGGACCAAAAGCTCCTACAATGAGCAGTTCTTC. Its translation: CAASDSLFVGRTKSSYNEQFF.

In this sample, this clonotype turned up many times. The chain carries TRBV9 and TRBJ2-3; 9 bases are a match to TRBD2. The CDR3 sequence is 16 residues long. Germline values: CDR1 SGDLS, CDR2 YYNGEE. V gave up 0 bases and J gave up 6 bases; unmatched junction bases: 8. The CDR3 here is CASSVEAGGIEDTQYF. The CDR3 DNA sequence: TGTGCCAGCAGCGTAGAGGCGGGGGGGATCGAGGATACGCAGTATTTT. Combining the CDR3 with reference TRBV9 and TRBJ2-3 gives the whole variable domain DSGVTQTPKHLITATGQRVTLRCSPRSGDLSVYWYQQSLDQGLQFLIQYYNGEERAKGNILERFSAQQFPDLHSELNLSSLELGDSALYFCASSVEAGGIEDTQYFGPGTRLTVL.

This clonotype has ten or more counts. V usage is TRBV28 and J usage is TRBJ2-2; TRBD1 matches at 8 bases. This CDR3 contains 14 residues. J lost 9 bases, V lost 6 bases, and 9 bases had no gene match. The V gene's germline CDR1 is MDHEN and CDR2 SYDVKM. CDR3 coding DNA: TGTGCCAGCAGATCTCCGACAGGGGTGCGGGAGCTGTTTTTT. The encoded protein is CASRSPTGVRELFF.